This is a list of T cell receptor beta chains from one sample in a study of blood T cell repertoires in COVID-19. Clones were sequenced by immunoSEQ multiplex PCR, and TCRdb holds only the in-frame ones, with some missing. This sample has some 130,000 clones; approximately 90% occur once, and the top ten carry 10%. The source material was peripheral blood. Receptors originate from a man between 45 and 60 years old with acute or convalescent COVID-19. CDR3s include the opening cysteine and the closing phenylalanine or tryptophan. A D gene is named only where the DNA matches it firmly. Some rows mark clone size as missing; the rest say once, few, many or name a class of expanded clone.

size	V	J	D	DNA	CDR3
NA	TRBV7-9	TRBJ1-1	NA	TGTGCCAGCAGCTCCTTCCCCCCACTACTACTTGGGGCTTTCTTT	CASSSFPPLLLGAFF
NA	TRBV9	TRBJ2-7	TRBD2	TGTGCCAGCAGTGCTAGCGGGAGTATATATAGGAACGAGCAGTACTTC	CASSASGSIYRNEQYF
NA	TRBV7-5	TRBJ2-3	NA	TGTGCCGGAAGCGGGGGGGCCGATACGCAGTATTTT	CAGSGGADTQYF
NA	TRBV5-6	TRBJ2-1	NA	TGTGCCAGCAGCTTCCACAGGGACTACAATGAGCAGTTCTTC	CASSFHRDYNEQFF
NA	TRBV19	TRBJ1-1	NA	TGTGCCAGTAGTATCCCAGCGACGAACACTGAAGCTTTCTTT	CASSIPATNTEAFF
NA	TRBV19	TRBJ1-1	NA	TGTGCCAGTAGGACTTCGTCAGTCACTGAAGCTTTCTTT	CASRTSSVTEAFF
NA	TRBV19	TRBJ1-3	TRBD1	TGTGCCAGTAGTACCACAGGGGGCGGTGGAAACACCATATATTTT	CASSTTGGGGNTIYF
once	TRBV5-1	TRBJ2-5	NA	TGCGCCAGCAGCTTCGGTGGTAGCGGTGAGACCCAGTACTTC	CASSFGGSGETQYF
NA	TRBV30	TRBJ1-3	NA	TGTGCCTGGCTCGGGACACTCTCTGGAAACACCATATATTTT	CAWLGTLSGNTIYF
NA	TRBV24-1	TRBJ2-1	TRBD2	TGTGCCACCAGTGACCCGGGACTAGCGGGGCAGTTCTTC	CATSDPGLAGQFF
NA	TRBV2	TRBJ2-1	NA	TGTGCCAGCAGTGAATTATCCGGGATCGACAATGAGCAGTTCTTC	CASSELSGIDNEQFF
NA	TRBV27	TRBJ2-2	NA	TGTGCCAGCAGTCCCCGGAAGGGAGTCGCAAACACCGGGGAGCTGTTTTTT	CASSPRKGVANTGELFF
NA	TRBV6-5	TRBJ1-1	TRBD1	TGTGCCAGCAGCCCGCCAGGGGGTTATTCTGAAGCTTTCTTT	CASSPPGGYSEAFF
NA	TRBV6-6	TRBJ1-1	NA	TGTGCCAGCAGTCCTGCGGGACGTATCACTGAAGCTTTCTTT	CASSPAGRITEAFF
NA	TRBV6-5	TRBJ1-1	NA	TGTGCCAGCAGTTACAGGGATAGGGGTGAAGCTTTCTTT	CASSYRDRGEAFF
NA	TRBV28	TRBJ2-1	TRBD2	TGTGCCAGCAGCCCACTAAGCGGGAGCTTGAATGAGCAGTTCTTC	CASSPLSGSLNEQFF
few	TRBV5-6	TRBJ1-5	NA	TGTGCCAGCAGCTTGTACCAGGGGTTAATTAGCAATCAGCCCCAGCATTTT	CASSLYQGLISNQPQHF
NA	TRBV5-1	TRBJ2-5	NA	TGCGCCAGCAGCTCCCCTGGCAGGGTGGGAGAGACCCAGTACTTC	CASSSPGRVGETQYF
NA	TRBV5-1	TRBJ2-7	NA	TGCGCCAGCAGATCCCCCCTAAGCTCCTACGAGCAGTACTTC	CASRSPLSSYEQYF
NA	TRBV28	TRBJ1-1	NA	TGTGCCAGCAGTCCGGCATCGGAGGGGAACACTGAAGCTTTCTTT	CASSPASEGNTEAFF
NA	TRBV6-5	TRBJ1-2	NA	TGTGCCAGCAGTTACTCGACAGGAAAAGCTAACTATGGCTACACCTTC	CASSYSTGKANYGYTF
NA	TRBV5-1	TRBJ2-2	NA	TGCGCCAGCAGCTCCCTGGGGCAGGGGACCGGGGAGCTGTTTTTT	CASSSLGQGTGELFF
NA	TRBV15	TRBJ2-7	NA	TGTGCCACCAGCAGAGACCAGGTAAAGGGGTCCTACGAGCAGTACTTC	CATSRDQVKGSYEQYF
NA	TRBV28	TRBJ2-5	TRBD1	TGTGCCAGCACCGACAGGGGGCTCCAAGAGACCCAGTACTTC	CASTDRGLQETQYF